The clone carrying this T cell receptor beta chain was counted ten times or more. The data derive from a study of breast tumors, draining lymph nodes, adjacent tissues. Samples came from axillary lymph nodes draining the breast cancer. The J segment lost 5 bases and the V segment lost 8 bases, leaving 15 bases of the junction unmatched. CDR3 length: 15 residues. TCRdb passed the multiplex PCR reads through MiXCR, listing each CDR3 protein once. The sample consists of about 230,000 distinct CDR3 sequences, around 32% of them appearing once. The chain joins TRBV12-3 or TRBV12-4 to TRBJ2-7; 7 bases fit TRBD1. This TCR was recovered from a female donor with breast cancer. Some clones in this sample may be carry-over from other donors' samples. Sequencing used axillary lymph node tissue. Here the CDR3 DNA reads TGTGCCAGCCAGCACTCGAACAAGGGGGCCAACGAGCAGTACTTC. Its translation: CASQHSNKGANEQYF.